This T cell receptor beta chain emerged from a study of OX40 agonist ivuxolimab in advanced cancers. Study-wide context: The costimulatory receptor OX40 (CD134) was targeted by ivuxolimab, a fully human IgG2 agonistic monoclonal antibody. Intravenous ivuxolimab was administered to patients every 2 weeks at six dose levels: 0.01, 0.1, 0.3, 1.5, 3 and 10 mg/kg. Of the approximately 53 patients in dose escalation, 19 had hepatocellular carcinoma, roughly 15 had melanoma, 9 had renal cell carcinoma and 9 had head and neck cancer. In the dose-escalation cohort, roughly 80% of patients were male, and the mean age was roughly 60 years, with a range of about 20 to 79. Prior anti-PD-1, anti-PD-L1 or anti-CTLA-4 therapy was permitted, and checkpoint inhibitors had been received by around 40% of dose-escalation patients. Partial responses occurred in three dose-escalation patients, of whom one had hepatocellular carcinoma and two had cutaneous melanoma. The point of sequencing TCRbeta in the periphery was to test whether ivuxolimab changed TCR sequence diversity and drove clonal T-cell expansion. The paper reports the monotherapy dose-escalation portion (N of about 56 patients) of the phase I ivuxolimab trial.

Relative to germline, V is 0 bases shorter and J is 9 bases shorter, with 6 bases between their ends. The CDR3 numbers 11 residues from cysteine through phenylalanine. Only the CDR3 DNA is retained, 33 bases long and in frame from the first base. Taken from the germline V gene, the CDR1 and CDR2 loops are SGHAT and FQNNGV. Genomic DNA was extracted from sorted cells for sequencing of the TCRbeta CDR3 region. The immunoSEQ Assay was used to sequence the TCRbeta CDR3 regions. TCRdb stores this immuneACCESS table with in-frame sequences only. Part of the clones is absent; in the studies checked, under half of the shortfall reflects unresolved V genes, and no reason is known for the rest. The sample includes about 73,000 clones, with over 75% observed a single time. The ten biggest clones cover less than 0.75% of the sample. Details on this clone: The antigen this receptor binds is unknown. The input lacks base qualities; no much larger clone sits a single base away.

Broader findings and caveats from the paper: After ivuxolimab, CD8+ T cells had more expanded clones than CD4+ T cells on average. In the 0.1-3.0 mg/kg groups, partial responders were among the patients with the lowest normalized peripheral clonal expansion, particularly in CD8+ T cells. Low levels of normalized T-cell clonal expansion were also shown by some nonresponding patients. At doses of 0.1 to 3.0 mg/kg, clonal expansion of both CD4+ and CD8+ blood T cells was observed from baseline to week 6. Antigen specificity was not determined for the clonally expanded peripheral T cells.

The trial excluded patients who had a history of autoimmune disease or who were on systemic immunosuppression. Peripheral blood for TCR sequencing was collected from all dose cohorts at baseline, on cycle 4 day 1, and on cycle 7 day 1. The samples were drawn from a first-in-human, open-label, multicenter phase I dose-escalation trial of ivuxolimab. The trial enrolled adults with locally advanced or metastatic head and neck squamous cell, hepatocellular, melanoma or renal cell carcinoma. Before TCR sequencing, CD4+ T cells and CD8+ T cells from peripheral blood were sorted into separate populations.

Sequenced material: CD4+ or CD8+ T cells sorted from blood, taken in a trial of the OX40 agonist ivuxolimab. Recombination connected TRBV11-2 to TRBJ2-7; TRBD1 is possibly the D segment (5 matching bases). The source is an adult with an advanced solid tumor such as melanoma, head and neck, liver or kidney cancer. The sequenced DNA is TGTGCCAGCAGCTTAGATGGGGCGCAGTACTTC. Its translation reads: CASSLDGAQYF.